One and the same sample provided the 10 T cell receptor beta chains below, sequenced in a study of ipilimumab plus nivolumab after autologous stem cell transplantation. Sequenced by immunoSEQ multiplex PCR; TCRdb stores in-frame clones only, minus some. The data show about 43,000 clones, with nearly 90% seen just once and around 0.86% held by the top ten. The source was PBMCs, collected in a trial of ipilimumab plus nivolumab as post-transplant consolidation. These receptors all stem from a male donor with multiple myeloma.

This chain links TRBV6-1 with TRBJ2-5, with D maybe TRBD2 (6 bases). Gene TRBJ2-7 matches the end of the DNA better, so the J call may be wrong. The CDR3 contains 13 residues. CDR1 and CDR2 (germline): MNHNS, SASEGT. In nucleotides, the CDR3 is TGTGCCACGACCCGGGACTCGCTTTACGAGCAGTACTTC. Encoded protein: CATTRDSLYEQYF.

J is TRBJ2-5 and V is TRBV19; D is ambiguous. The CDR3 is made up of 14 amino acids. CDR1 and CDR2 (germline): LNHDA, SQIVND (reference sequence). The V end lost 3 bases, the J end lost 1 base, and 9 bases lay between the germline ends. The CDR3 DNA reads TGTGCCAGTAGTATGAACCTCGTCCAAGAGACCCAGTACTTC. Its translation: CASSMNLVQETQYF.

The CDR3 spells CASSLRLSLDTTNYGYTF. For the CDR3, the DNA is TGCGCCAGCAGCCTACGACTGTCGTTGGACACTACTAACTATGGCTACACCTTC. The rearrangement uses TRBV5-1 and TRBJ1-2; weak D call: TRBD1 (5 bases). Germline assignment: CDR1 SGHRS and CDR2 YFSETQ. Between the trimmed V and J ends, which lost 4 bases and 0 bases, there was a span of 22 bases. CDR3 length equals 18 residues.

The chain joins TRBV30 to TRBJ1-4; D perhaps matches TRBD1 (5 bases). The CDR3 runs to 16 residues. CDR1 is GTSNPN, CDR2 SVGIG, per germline (reference sequence). V was cut by 0 bases and J by 10 bases, with 21 bases left in between. DNA for the CDR3: TGTGCCTGGAGTGTGGTCCGACCTATCGCTGGGGCAAAACTGTTTTTT. It is translated as CAWSVVRPIAGAKLFF.

A note on this clone: Compared with germline, one end of the junction differs, possibly owing to a read error. The V call is TRBV5-1, the J call TRBJ2-7; 10 bases are a match to TRBD1. The CDR3 has 14 amino acids. The germline V gene has CDR1 SGHRS and CDR2 YFSETQ. In DNA form, the CDR3 reads TGCGCCAGCAGCCCGACAGGGGGCTCCTTCGAGCAGTACTTC. This gives the protein CASSPTGGSFEQYF.

This chain links TRBV9 with TRBJ2-3, with no clear D. Trimming shortened V by 0 bases and J by 4 bases, and 15 bases separated the two germline ends. CDR3 size: 16 residues. Germline CDR1 is SGDLS and CDR2 is YYNGEE. CDR3 sequence reads: CASSVGTTAVADTQYF. The CDR3 bases are TGTGCCAGCAGCGTAGGGACCACCGCTGTAGCAGATACGCAGTATTTT. Full variable domain (rest looked up from reference TRBV9 and TRBJ2-3): DSGVTQTPKHLITATGQRVTLRCSPRSGDLSVYWYQQSLDQGLQFLIQYYNGEERAKGNILERFSAQQFPDLHSELNLSSLELGDSALYFCASSVGTTAVADTQYFGPGTRLTVL.

The chain joins TRBV4-2 to TRBJ1-1; a possible D gene is TRBD1 (5 bases). This CDR3 is 16 amino acids long. Germline V gene sequence: CDR1 LGHNA, CDR2 YNFKEQ. Trimming removed 3 bases from V and 5 bases from J, with 19 bases in between. CDR3 sequence (DNA): TGTGCCAGCAGCCAGAGGGGCGGTAATTTGGGGACTGAAGCTTTCTTT. It yields the protein CASSQRGGNLGTEAFF.

V and J are TRBV27 and TRBJ2-3, with a possible D match to TRBD2 (5 bases). The length of the CDR3 is 13 residues. V gave up 1 base and J gave up 8 bases, with 10 bases separating them. CDR1 and CDR2 from the germline V gene are MNHEY and SMNVEV (reference sequence). CDR3 in DNA: TGTGCCAGCAGTTTATACGACGGAGGTACGCAGTATTTT. Amino acids: CASSLYDGGTQYF.

The rearrangement links TRBV6-6 to TRBJ2-1, with a weak D call TRBD2 (6 bases). Trimming took 8 bases from V and 4 from J, leaving 12 bases between them. Germline V gives CDR1 MNHNY, CDR2 SVGAGI (reference sequence). CDR3 length: 13 residues. The CDR3 is CASGVAAYNEQFF. In DNA form, the CDR3 reads TGTGCCAGCGGGGTAGCGGCGTACAATGAGCAGTTCTTC.

V is TRBV5-1 and J is TRBJ2-5; no clear D. Judging by the DNA end, TRBJ2-7 fits better; the J call may be wrong. Germline V lookup: CDR1 SGHRS, CDR2 YFSETQ. This CDR3 is 11 amino acids long. The CDR3 DNA reads as TGCGCCAGCAGGGGTCACTACGAGCAGTACTTC. This gives the protein CASRGHYEQYF.